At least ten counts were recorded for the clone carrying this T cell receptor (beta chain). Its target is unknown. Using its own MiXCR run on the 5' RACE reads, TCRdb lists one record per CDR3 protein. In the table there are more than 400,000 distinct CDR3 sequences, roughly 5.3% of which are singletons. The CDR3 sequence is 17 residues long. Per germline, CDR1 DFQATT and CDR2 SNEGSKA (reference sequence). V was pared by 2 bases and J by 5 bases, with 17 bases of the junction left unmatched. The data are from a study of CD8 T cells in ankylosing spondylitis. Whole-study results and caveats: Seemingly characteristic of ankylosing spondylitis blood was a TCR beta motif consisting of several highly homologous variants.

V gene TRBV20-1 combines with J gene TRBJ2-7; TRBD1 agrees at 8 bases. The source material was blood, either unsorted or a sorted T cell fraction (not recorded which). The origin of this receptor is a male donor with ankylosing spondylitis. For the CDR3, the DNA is TGCAGTGCTAGAAGGGGACCGGACAGGGCAGCCCCCCACGAGCAGTACTTC. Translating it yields CSARRGPDRAAPHEQYF.